The following is a T cell receptor beta chain sequence with its context. The data belong to a study of identical twins. V lost 1 base, J lost 2 bases, and 10 bases lay in between. The CDR3 is made up of 14 amino acids. Germline assignment: CDR1 DFQATT and CDR2 SNEGSKA (reference sequence). MiXCR, applied by TCRdb to the 5' RACE reads, yields one record per CDR3 protein. The sample includes 1.5 million to 2 million distinct CDR3 sequences, under 35% of them seen just once. This sequence was found in a newborn girl in good health. The chain links TRBV20-1 to TRBJ2-3, with D tentatively TRBD2 (5 bases). Material: cord blood. The DNA for the CDR3 is TGCAGTGCTAGAGTTAGCGCAAACACAGATACGCAGTATTTT. It is translated as CSARVSANTDTQYF.